The 9 T cell receptor beta chains reported below all come from one sample, sequenced in a study of T cell responses to AZD1222 COVID-19 vaccine. Measured with immunoSEQ multiplex PCR; TCRdb has only the in-frame clones, and not every one. The sample has roughly 49,000 clones, 60% to 85% seen once; the top ten hold 6.6%. The input for sequencing was peripheral blood, taken on day 0 of AZD1222 vaccination. The source is an adult in good health.

The chain recombines TRBV6-5 with TRBJ1-5; D is undetermined. Germline V gives CDR1 MNHEY, CDR2 SVGAGI. This CDR3 is built from 13 residues. V lost 0 bases, J lost 5 bases, and 5 bases lay in between. CDR3 DNA sequence: TGTGCCAGCAGTTACTCGAGAGATCAGCCCCAGCATTTT. Residues: CASSYSRDQPQHF.

This chain links TRBV7-9 with TRBJ1-5; the D gene is possibly TRBD1 (5 bases). The V gene lost 5 bases and the J gene lost 6 bases, with 14 bases spanning the gap. This CDR3 has 14 amino acids. Per the germline V gene, CDR1 is SEHNR and CDR2 is FQNEAQ (reference sequence). The CDR3 bases are TGTGCCAGCAGCAGGACGGGGGAGAGTCAGCCCCAGCATTTT. It codes for CASSRTGESQPQHF.

The CDR3 DNA follows: TGTGCCAGCAGCCCAGAAGGACAGGGAGGGACTGAAGCTTTCTTT. Its protein product is CASSPEGQGGTEAFF. The chain recombines TRBV7-9 with TRBJ1-1; 8 nucleotides line up with TRBD1. CDR3 length: 15 residues. The V and J ends lost 5 bases and 5 bases, in that order; junction bases with no gene match: 10. Germline assignment: CDR1 SEHNR and CDR2 FQNEAQ (reference sequence).

This clone has a handful of counts. CDR3 DNA: TGTGCCAGCAGCGCCCGGGACTGGCTAGCCAAAAACATTCAGTACTTC. Protein sequence: CASSARDWLAKNIQYF. The V call is TRBV11-2, the J call TRBJ2-4; D possibly corresponds to TRBD2 (6 bases). The CDR3 spans 16 residues. The V end lost 5 bases, the J end lost 0 bases, and 14 bases lay between the germline ends. CDR1 and CDR2 from the germline V gene are SGHAT and FQNNGV.

CDR3 bases: TGTGCCAGCAGCTTAGTCGGAGGGGGGGACACTGAAGCTTTCTTT. Its translation is CASSLVGGGDTEAFF. The chain links TRBV11-2 to TRBJ1-1, with D maybe TRBD1 (6 bases). This CDR3 contains 15 residues. The V end was cut by 1 base, the J end by 3 bases, with 12 bases between. Per the germline V gene, CDR1 is SGHAT and CDR2 is FQNNGV.

The chain couples TRBV6-5 to TRBJ2-7, with TRBD2 identical over 8 bases. Germline V gives CDR1 MNHEY, CDR2 SVGAGI. This CDR3 contains 14 residues. The V gene end was trimmed by 8 bases and the J gene end by 0 bases; junction bases not matched to a gene: 6. In DNA, the CDR3 is TGTGCCAGCCGGCCGGGGGGGAGCTCCTACGAGCAGTACGTC. This encodes CASRPGGSSYEQYV.

The sample holds one count of this clone. This rearrangement joins TRBV4-2 to TRBJ2-1; a possible D gene is TRBD2 (5 bases). CDR1 is LGHNA and CDR2 is YNFKEQ in the germline V gene. V was trimmed by 4 bases and J by 8 bases, leaving 12 bases between them. The CDR3 length is 13 residues. CDR3 nucleotide sequence: TGTGCCAGCAGCCCGGGCGAGAGGGATGAGCAGTTCTTC. It yields the protein CASSPGERDEQFF.

The chain employs TRBV6-2 or TRBV6-3 and TRBJ2-7; tentative D call: TRBD1 (6 bases). This CDR3 has 13 residues. The germline CDR1 and CDR2 sequences are MNHEY and SVGEGT. The V end lost 6 bases, the J end lost 1 base, and 10 bases lay between the germline ends. Here the CDR3 DNA reads TGTGCCAGCAGCTTACAGGGATCCTACGAGCAGTACTTC. It is translated as CASSLQGSYEQYF.

V and J are TRBV19 and TRBJ2-1; no firm D call. V lost 3 bases, J lost 8 bases, and 17 bases lay in between. Germline loops: CDR1 LNHDA, CDR2 SQIVND (reference sequence). The CDR3 runs 15 residues. CDR3 residues: CASSIGVRVSDEQFF. In DNA form, the CDR3 reads TGTGCCAGTAGTATCGGTGTAAGGGTTTCGGATGAGCAGTTCTTC.